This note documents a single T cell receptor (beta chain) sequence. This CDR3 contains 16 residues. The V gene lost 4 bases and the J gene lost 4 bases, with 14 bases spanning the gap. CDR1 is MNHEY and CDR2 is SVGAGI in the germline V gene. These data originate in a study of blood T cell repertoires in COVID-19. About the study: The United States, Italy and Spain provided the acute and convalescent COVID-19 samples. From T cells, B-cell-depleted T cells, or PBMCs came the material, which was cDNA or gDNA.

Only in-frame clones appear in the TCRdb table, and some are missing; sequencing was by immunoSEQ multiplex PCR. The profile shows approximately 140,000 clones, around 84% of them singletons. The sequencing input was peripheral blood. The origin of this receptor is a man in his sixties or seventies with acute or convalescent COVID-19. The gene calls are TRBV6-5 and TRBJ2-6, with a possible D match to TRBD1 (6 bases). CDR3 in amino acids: CASSSPTGSGANVLTF. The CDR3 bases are TGTGCCAGCAGTTCCCCTACAGGGTCCGGGGCCAACGTCCTGACTTTC.